These T cell receptor beta chains were read from a single sample in a study of T-cell memory formation after mild COVID-19. TCRdb analysed the 5' RACE reads with MiXCR anew, one entry per CDR3 protein. The sample holds 300,000 to 400,000 distinct CDR3 sequences, 10% to 15% seen once. Sequenced material: PBMCs or a T cell subset sorted from them (not recorded which). Receptor source: a young man who had mild COVID-19 (a few samples of this study predate the infection). Cell type and time point are not known. Each CDR3 is given with its conserved first and last residue. The order of the fields is D gene, clone size, J gene, V gene, CDR3 protein, CDR3 DNA. A D gene is named only where the DNA matches it firmly. Some rows have no size entry. The others give once, few or many, or a class for an expanded clone.

- | - | TRBJ1-3 | TRBV12-3/TRBV12-4 | CASSYSVSGNTIYF | TGTGCCAGCAGTTATAGCGTGTCTGGAAACACCATATATTTT
- | few | TRBJ2-7 | TRBV3-1 | CASSPFPSYEQYF | TGTGCCAGCAGCCCCTTCCCTTCCTACGAGCAGTACTTC
TRBD1 | - | TRBJ2-6 | TRBV6-6 | CASVLTGGSSSGANVLTF | TGTGCCAGCGTACTAACAGGGGGCTCCTCCTCTGGGGCCAACGTCCTGACTTTC
TRBD1 | - | TRBJ2-7 | TRBV7-6 | CASSDWTGGTYEQYF | TGTGCCAGCAGCGATTGGACAGGGGGGACCTACGAGCAGTACTTC
TRBD1 | few | TRBJ1-1 | TRBV6-6 | CASSYTGQLNTEAFF | TGTGCCAGCAGTTACACGGGACAGCTGAACACTGAAGCTTTCTTT
- | few | TRBJ2-5 | TRBV29-1 | CSVVSRQWETQYF | TGCAGCGTTGTTTCGCGACAGTGGGAGACCCAGTACTTC
TRBD1 | few | TRBJ2-1 | TRBV2 | CASSDGTGRDEQFF | TGTGCCAGCAGTGACGGGACAGGGCGGGATGAGCAGTTCTTC
- | - | TRBJ1-2 | TRBV5-1 | CASSLGASNYGYTF | TGCGCCAGCAGCTTGGGGGCGAGTAACTATGGCTACACCTTC
TRBD1 | - | TRBJ1-1 | TRBV7-8 | CASSQVGTGAPTEAFF | TGTGCCAGCAGCCAGGTCGGGACAGGGGCCCCCACTGAAGCTTTCTTT
TRBD2 | many | TRBJ2-3 | TRBV7-3 | CASSQGGGGLPDTQYF | TGTGCCAGCAGTCAGGGCGGCGGGGGACTCCCAGATACGCAGTATTTT
TRBD2 | - | TRBJ2-1 | TRBV6-2/TRBV6-3 | CASSHAGGVFF | TGTGCCAGCAGCCACGCGGGGGGAGTGTTCTTC
- | few | TRBJ2-5 | TRBV15 | CATAKRDQETQYF | TGTGCCACCGCCAAGAGGGACCAAGAGACCCAGTACTTC
- | few | TRBJ1-5 | TRBV6-1 | CASSENNGPQHF | TGTGCCAGCAGTGAAAATAACGGGCCGCAGCATTTT
- | - | TRBJ2-7 | TRBV4-1 | CASSQVGSGGAYEQYF | TGCGCCAGCAGCCAAGTCGGATCTGGGGGTGCCTACGAGCAGTACTTC
TRBD1 | - | TRBJ1-1 | TRBV19 | CASSTLDRGTEAFF | TGTGCCAGTAGTACTCTCGACAGGGGCACTGAAGCTTTCTTT
- | few | TRBJ2-1 | TRBV4-3 | CASSQDSIGGHNEQFF | TGCGCCAGCAGCCAAGATTCGATCGGAGGACACAATGAGCAGTTCTTC
- | many | TRBJ2-3 | TRBV18 | CASSLPTGDTQYF | TGTGCCAGCTCACTACCGACGGGTGATACGCAGTATTTT
- | few | TRBJ1-1 | TRBV7-9 | CASRGEGNTEAFF | TGTGCCAGCAGGGGCGAGGGGAACACTGAAGCTTTCTTT
- | - | TRBJ1-3 | TRBV28 | CASTGSGNTIYF | TGTGCCAGCACTGGATCTGGAAACACCATATATTTT
- | few | TRBJ2-3 | TRBV5-1 | CASSLDPGSSDTQYF | TGCGCCAGCAGCTTGGATCCGGGTAGCTCAGATACGCAGTATTTT
- | many | TRBJ2-1 | TRBV5-1 | CASSFAVLAYNEQFF | TGCGCCAGCAGCTTTGCGGTGTTGGCCTACAATGAGCAGTTCTTC
- | - | TRBJ1-1 | TRBV2 | CASSVVSEAFF | TGTGCCAGCAGTGTGGTCTCTGAAGCTTTCTTT
- | - | TRBJ1-1 | TRBV5-1 | CASSFQAGPDWTEAFF | TGCGCCAGCAGCTTTCAGGCAGGCCCCGATTGGACTGAAGCTTTCTTT
TRBD1 | few | TRBJ2-7 | TRBV29-1 | CSVEDSVRGPYEQYF | TGCAGCGTTGAAGATTCAGTCAGGGGGCCCTACGAGCAGTACTTC
- | few | TRBJ2-3 | TRBV6-5 | CASSSRRTDTQYF | TGTGCCAGCAGTTCCAGAAGGACAGATACGCAGTATTTT
- | - | TRBJ2-3 | TRBV3-2 | CASSHRGQGPDTQYF | TGTGCCAGCAGCCATAGAGGACAGGGCCCAGATACGCAGTATTTT
- | few | TRBJ2-2 | TRBV12-3/TRBV12-4 | CASRGDDYTGELFF | TGTGCCAGCAGGGGAGACGATTACACCGGGGAGCTGTTTTTT
TRBD2 | many | TRBJ2-1 | TRBV9 | CASSVALAGGGEQFF | TGTGCCAGCAGCGTTGCACTAGCGGGGGGAGGTGAGCAGTTCTTC
TRBD1 | - | TRBJ2-7 | TRBV7-2 | CASSLYRQGPYEQYF | TGTGCCAGCAGCCTCTACCGACAGGGTCCCTACGAGCAGTACTTC
TRBD2 | - | TRBJ2-1 | TRBV7-2 | CASSPPGGAGGQGEQFF | TGTGCCAGCAGCCCCCCGGGGGGAGCGGGGGGGCAGGGTGAGCAGTTCTTC
- | - | TRBJ2-3 | TRBV5-8 | CASGSSVGARTQYF | TGTGCCAGCGGCAGTTCCGTCGGGGCACGTACGCAGTATTTT
- | - | TRBJ2-3 | TRBV28 | CASSSEQGPYF | TGTGCCAGCAGTTCTGAACAGGGTCCGTATTTT
- | - | TRBJ2-5 | TRBV7-2 | CASSLGYYQETQYF | TGTGCCAGCAGCTTGGGGTACTACCAAGAGACCCAGTACTTC
- | - | TRBJ2-3 | TRBV28 | CASSAAGSGPAGDTQYF | TGTGCCAGCAGTGCCGCAGGATCAGGACCCGCCGGGGATACGCAGTATTTT
- | many | TRBJ1-1 | TRBV23-1 | CASSREMNTEAFF | TGCGCCAGCAGCAGGGAGATGAACACTGAAGCTTTCTTT
- | few | TRBJ1-3 | TRBV15 | CATSRTRDRALGNTIYF | TGTGCCACCAGCAGAACTCGGGACCGGGCGTTAGGAAACACCATATATTTT
TRBD1 | - | TRBJ1-5 | TRBV20-1 | CSAWGQDSNQPQHF | TGCAGTGCCTGGGGACAGGATAGCAATCAGCCCCAGCATTTT
- | many | TRBJ2-7 | TRBV7-8 | CASSLGPNYEQYF | TGTGCCAGCAGCTTGGGACCTAACTACGAGCAGTACTTC
- | - | TRBJ2-5 | TRBV7-2 | CASSLDPGIETQYF | TGTGCCAGCAGCTTGGACCCGGGGATCGAGACCCAGTACTTC
- | - | TRBJ1-1 | TRBV4-1 | CASSHTEGMAFF | TGCGCCAGCAGCCACACTGAGGGGATGGCTTTCTTT
- | - | TRBJ2-4 | TRBV11-2 | CASNDARNIQYF | TGTGCCAGCAACGATGCCCGGAACATTCAGTACTTC
TRBD1 | - | TRBJ1-4 | TRBV9 | CASSVMDRAPTNEKLFF | TGTGCCAGCAGCGTAATGGACAGGGCCCCAACTAATGAAAAACTGTTTTTT
- | few | TRBJ2-3 | TRBV9 | CASSLGRVRSTDTQYF | TGTGCCAGCAGCCTCGGCAGGGTCAGGTCCACAGATACGCAGTATTTT
- | few | TRBJ1-1 | TRBV5-1 | CASSVGPMNTEAFF | TGCGCCAGCAGCGTCGGACCGATGAACACTGAAGCTTTCTTT
- | few | TRBJ2-1 | TRBV5-1 | CASSPGGAGSHNEQFF | TGCGCCAGCAGCCCGGGTGGGGCGGGGTCCCACAATGAGCAGTTCTTC
- | many | TRBJ1-5 | TRBV5-1 | CASSLDSGGQPQHF | TGCGCCAGCAGCTTGGATTCGGGCGGTCAGCCCCAGCATTTT
TRBD1 | few | TRBJ2-7 | TRBV7-2 | CASSLGQAVYEQYF | TGTGCCAGCAGCCTGGGACAGGCGGTCTACGAGCAGTACTTC
- | - | TRBJ2-2 | TRBV4-3 | CASSQDFRAKGSGELFF | TGCGCCAGCAGCCAAGATTTTAGGGCCAAGGGTTCCGGGGAGCTGTTTTTT
- | - | TRBJ2-5 | TRBV12-2 | CASRRATRFLPTQYF | TGTGCAAGTCGCCGGGCGACTCGCTTTTTACCGACCCAGTACTTC
- | few | TRBJ1-5 | TRBV20-1 | CSARGRGLNQPQHF | TGCAGTGCTAGGGGACGGGGCCTAAATCAGCCCCAGCATTTT
- | - | TRBJ2-3 | TRBV11-2 | CASSLNFQDTQYF | TGTGCCAGCAGCCTGAACTTTCAAGATACGCAGTATTTT
- | few | TRBJ2-4 | TRBV7-8 | CASSLSGDGKNIQYF | TGTGCCAGCAGCTTATCAGGGGATGGCAAAAACATTCAGTACTTC
- | few | TRBJ2-1 | TRBV9 | CASSDPYRGGNEQFF | TGTGCCAGCAGCGACCCTTACAGGGGAGGGAATGAGCAGTTCTTC
TRBD1 | - | TRBJ2-5 | TRBV11-2 | CASSLAGTGGWETQYF | TGTGCCAGCAGCTTGGCCGGGACAGGGGGCTGGGAGACCCAGTACTTC
TRBD1 | few | TRBJ2-3 | TRBV7-2 | CASSLVWTGGIDTQYF | TGTGCCAGCAGCTTAGTGTGGACAGGGGGCATAGATACGCAGTATTTT
- | few | TRBJ1-6 | TRBV14 | CASSQAEASSYNSPLHF | TGTGCCAGCAGCCAGGCAGAAGCGAGCTCCTATAATTCACCCCTCCACTTT